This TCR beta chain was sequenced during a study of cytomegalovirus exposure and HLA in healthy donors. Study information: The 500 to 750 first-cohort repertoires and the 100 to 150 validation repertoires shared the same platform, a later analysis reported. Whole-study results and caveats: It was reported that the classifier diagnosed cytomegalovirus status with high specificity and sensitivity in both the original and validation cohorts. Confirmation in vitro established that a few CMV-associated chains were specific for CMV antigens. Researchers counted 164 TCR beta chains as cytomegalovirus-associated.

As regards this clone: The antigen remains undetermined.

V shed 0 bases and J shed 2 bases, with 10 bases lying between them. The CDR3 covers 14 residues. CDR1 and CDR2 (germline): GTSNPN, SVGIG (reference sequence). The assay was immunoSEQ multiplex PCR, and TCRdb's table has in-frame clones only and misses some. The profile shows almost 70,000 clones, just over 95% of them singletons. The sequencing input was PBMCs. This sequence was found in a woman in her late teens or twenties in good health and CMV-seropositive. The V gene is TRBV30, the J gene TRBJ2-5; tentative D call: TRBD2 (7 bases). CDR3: CAWSVGGAQETQYF. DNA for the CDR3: TGTGCCTGGAGTGTAGGGGGGGCACAAGAGACCCAGTACTTC.